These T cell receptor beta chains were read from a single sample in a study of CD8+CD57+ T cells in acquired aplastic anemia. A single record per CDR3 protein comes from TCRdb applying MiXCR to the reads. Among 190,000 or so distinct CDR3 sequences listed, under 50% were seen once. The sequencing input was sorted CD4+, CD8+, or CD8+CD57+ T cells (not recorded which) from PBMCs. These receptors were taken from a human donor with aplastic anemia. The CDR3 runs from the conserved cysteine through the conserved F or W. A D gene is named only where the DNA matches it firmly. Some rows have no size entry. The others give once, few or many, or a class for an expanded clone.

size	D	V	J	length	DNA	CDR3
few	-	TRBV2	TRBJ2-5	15	TGTGCCAGCAGTGCCTCTGGGACACTCCAAGAGACCCAGTACTTC	CASSASGTLQETQYF
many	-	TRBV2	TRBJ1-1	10	TGTGCCAGCAGGTTCACTGAAGCTTTCTTT	CASRFTEAFF
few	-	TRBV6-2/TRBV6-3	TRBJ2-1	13	TGTGCCAGCCGCGACCACCTCTACAATGAGCAGTTCTTC	CASRDHLYNEQFF
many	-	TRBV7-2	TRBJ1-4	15	TGTGCCAGCAGCTCACCCGGCCTAATGAATGAAAAACTGTTTTTT	CASSSPGLMNEKLFF
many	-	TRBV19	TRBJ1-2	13	TGTGCCAGTACTCCAGGGATTAACTATGGCTACACCTTC	CASTPGINYGYTF
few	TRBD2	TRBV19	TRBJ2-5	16	TGTGCCAGTAGTATCCATAGCGGGATAGGACAAGAGACCCAGTACTTC	CASSIHSGIGQETQYF
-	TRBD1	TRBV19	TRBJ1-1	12	TGTGCCAGTAGTAGAGACAGGGACGAAGCTTTCTTT	CASSRDRDEAFF
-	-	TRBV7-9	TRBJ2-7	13	TGTGCCGGCAGCCAGTGGACGGTTTACGAGCAGTACTTC	CAGSQWTVYEQYF
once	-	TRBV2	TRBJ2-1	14	TGTGCCAGCAGGCAAGGGGACACCTGGGATACGCAGTTCTTC	CASRQGDTWDTQFF
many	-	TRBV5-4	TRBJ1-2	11	TGTGCCAGCAGCTTGGATAAAGGCTACACCTTC	CASSLDKGYTF
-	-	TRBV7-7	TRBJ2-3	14	TGTGCCAGCAGCCCCTCCCACAACACAGATACGCAGTATTTT	CASSPSHNTDTQYF
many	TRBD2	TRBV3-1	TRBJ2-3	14	TGTGCCAGCAGCTCTAGCGGGAGTGCAGATACGCAGTATTTT	CASSSSGSADTQYF
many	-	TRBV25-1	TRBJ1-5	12	TGTGCCAGCAGTGTGGGGGCCCAGCCCCAGCATTTT	CASSVGAQPQHF
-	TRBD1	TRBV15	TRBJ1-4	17	TGTGCCACCAGCGGACAGGGCGTACTTTCAACTAATGAAAAACTGTTTTTT	CATSGQGVLSTNEKLFF
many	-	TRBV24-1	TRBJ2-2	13	TGTGCCACCAGTGAGGGGGTCACCGGGGAGCTGTTTTTT	CATSEGVTGELFF
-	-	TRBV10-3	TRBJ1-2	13	TGTGCCATCAGTTTGGACAGACCTGATGGCTACACCTTC	CAISLDRPDGYTF
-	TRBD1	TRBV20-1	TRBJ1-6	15	TGCAGTGCTAGAGATCCGGCAGGGGGCAATTCACCCCTCCACTTT	CSARDPAGGNSPLHF
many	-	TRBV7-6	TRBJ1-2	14	TGTGCCAGCAGCTTAGTGGTCGGGGGTGATGGCTACACCTTC	CASSLVVGGDGYTF
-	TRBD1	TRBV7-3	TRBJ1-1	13	TGTGCCAGCAGCGTGACAGGGGGCCAGGAAGCTTTCTTT	CASSVTGGQEAFF
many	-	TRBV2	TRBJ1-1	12	TGTGCCAGTCTCAGGGGGAACACTGAAGCTTTCTTT	CASLRGNTEAFF
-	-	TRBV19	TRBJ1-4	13	TGTGCCAGTAACTCCCGGGATAATGAAAAACTGTTTTTT	CASNSRDNEKLFF
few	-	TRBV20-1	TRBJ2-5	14	TGCAGTGCTAGAGTCCCCAGGGCAAGGGAGACCCAGTACTTC	CSARVPRARETQYF
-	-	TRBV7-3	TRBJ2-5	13	TGTGCCAGCCAGGGGGGACACCAAGAGACCCAGTACTTC	CASQGGHQETQYF
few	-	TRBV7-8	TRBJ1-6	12	TGTGCCTCGAGGACCTATAATTCACCCCTCCACTTT	CASRTYNSPLHF
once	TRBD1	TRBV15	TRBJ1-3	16	TGTGCCACCAGCCCTTTGTGGACAGGGGTAGGAAACACCATATATTTT	CATSPLWTGVGNTIYF
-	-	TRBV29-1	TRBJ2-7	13	TGCAGCGTTGCTGCTATCGTCGGAAACGAGCAGTACTTC	CSVAAIVGNEQYF
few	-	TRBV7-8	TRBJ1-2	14	TGTGCCAGCAAGCACAGGACAACTAACTATGGCTACACCTTC	CASKHRTTNYGYTF
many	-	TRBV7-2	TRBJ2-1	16	TGTGCCAGCAGCGCACAGGCGCCGAGCTCCTACAATGAGCAGTTCTTC	CASSAQAPSSYNEQFF
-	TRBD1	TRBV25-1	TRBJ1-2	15	TGTGCCAGCAGTTACGTAGGGACAGGGGGCGATGGCTACACCTTC	CASSYVGTGGDGYTF
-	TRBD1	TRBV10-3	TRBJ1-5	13	TGTGCCACCCAGGACAGGCCCGATCAGCCCCAGCATTTT	CATQDRPDQPQHF
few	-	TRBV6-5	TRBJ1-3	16	TGTGCCAGCAGTTACAGCCAGGCTAACTCTGGAAACACCATATATTTT	CASSYSQANSGNTIYF